This T cell receptor beta chain was recovered during a study of cytomegalovirus exposure and HLA in healthy donors. Notes on the study in general: Fewer than 200 TCR beta chains were listed as cytomegalovirus-associated. Within the approximately 120 validation repertoires, first-cohort TCR clusters tended to co-occur, according to a later analysis.

For this clone: Its antigen is not identified.

Data came from immunoSEQ multiplex PCR; TCRdb stores just in-frame clones and leaves some out. The data hold tens of thousands of clones, with approximately 91% observed a single time. The CDR3 contains 16 residues. V was pared by 0 bases and J by 7 bases, with 8 bases of the junction left unmatched. Germline loops: CDR1 KGHSY, CDR2 FQNENV. This clonotype was sampled from a man aged 30 to 39 in good health and CMV-seronegative. The chain is built from TRBV16 and TRBJ1-5; 8 bases map to TRBD1. Sample: PBMCs. CDR3 nucleotides: TGTGCCAGCAGCCAATCGGGAGGACAGGGCGGGCAGCCCCAGCATTTT. The encoded protein is CASSQSGGQGGQPQHF.